The TCR beta chain described here comes from a study of blood T cell repertoires in COVID-19. Germline CDR1 reads MNHNY; CDR2 reads SVGAGI (reference sequence). The J segment lost 9 bases and the V segment lost 6 bases, leaving 8 bases of the junction unmatched. This CDR3 spans 15 amino acids. Only in-frame clones appear in the TCRdb table, and some are missing; sequencing was by immunoSEQ multiplex PCR. The sample holds some 150,000 clones, 80% to 90% seen once. This receptor was taken from a woman aged 70 to 79 with COVID-19, enrolled during active disease. The sample comprised peripheral blood. The chain combines TRBV6-6 with TRBJ2-1; 13 positions agree with TRBD2. CDR3: CASRPGLAGRPEQFF. In nucleotides, the CDR3 is TGTGCCAGCAGGCCGGGACTAGCGGGACGACCTGAGCAGTTCTTC.